What follows are 20 T cell receptor beta chains derived from one specimen sequenced in a study of OX40 agonist ivuxolimab in advanced cancers. Clones were sequenced by immunoSEQ multiplex PCR, and TCRdb holds only the in-frame ones, with some missing. The data contain around 77,000 clones, roughly 85% of them seen just once; the ten biggest clones take up under 0.75%. The specimen was CD4+ or CD8+ T cells sorted from blood, collected in a trial of the OX40 agonist ivuxolimab. The receptors come from an adult with an advanced solid tumor such as melanoma, head and neck, liver or kidney cancer.

The J gene is TRBJ1-2, the V gene TRBV9, with 8 bases identical to TRBD1. Germline CDR1 SGDLS, CDR2 YYNGEE. Losses at the gene ends were 0 bases for V and 5 bases for J; bases not matched to a gene: 9. The CDR3 sequence is 16 residues long. CDR3 in amino acids: CASSVGATGQGYGYTF. CDR3 nucleotide sequence: TGTGCCAGCAGCGTAGGAGCTACAGGACAGGGTTATGGCTACACCTTC.

The rearrangement joins TRBV5-1 to TRBJ2-5; either TRBD1 or TRBD2 may supply D (5 bases each). CDR1 and CDR2 (germline): SGHRS, YFSETQ. The CDR3 contains 12 residues. V lost 4 bases to trimming and J lost 4 bases, with 8 bases between them. The CDR3 sequence: CASSHGGETQYF. The CDR3 DNA follows: TGCGCCAGCAGCCATGGGGGAGAGACCCAGTACTTC.

The V and J genes are TRBV18 and TRBJ1-5; the D is unclear. The CDR3 is 13 amino acids. The germline CDR1 and CDR2 sequences are KGHSH and LQKENI. V was cut by 2 bases and J by 1 base, with 3 bases left in between. CDR3 DNA sequence: TGTGCCAGCTCACCATACAGCAATCAGCCCCAGCATTTT. This sequence encodes CASSPYSNQPQHF.

This clone occurred a few times. V and J are TRBV6-5 and TRBJ1-2; tentatively, D is TRBD1 (5 bases). The CDR3 is 15 residues long. The V end was cut by 2 bases, the J end by 3 bases, with 13 bases between. The germline V gene has CDR1 MNHEY and CDR2 SVGAGI. DNA of the CDR3: TGTGCCAGCAGTTACGACGCGGGGCGGTACTATGGCTACACCTTC. Translating gives CASSYDAGRYYGYTF.

The V and J genes are TRBV2 and TRBJ1-1; D is unclear. V lost 2 bases to trimming and J lost 0 bases, with 7 bases between them. The CDR3 has 14 amino acids. CDR1 is SNHLY, CDR2 FYNNEI, per germline. The CDR3 protein is CASSELGMNTEAFF. CDR3 sequence (DNA): TGTGCCAGCAGTGAATTGGGCATGAACACTGAAGCTTTCTTT.

V is TRBV28 and J is TRBJ2-3; no firm D call. The CDR3 has 12 residues. The V gene lost 7 bases and the J gene lost 3 bases, with 8 bases spanning the gap. Germline values: CDR1 MDHEN, CDR2 SYDVKM. The CDR3 nucleotides are TGTGCCAGCACGGTGGGAACAGATACGCAGTATTTT. Translation: CASTVGTDTQYF. Full variable domain (remainder filled in from reference TRBV28 and TRBJ2-3): DVKVTQSSRYLVKRTGEKVFLECVQDMDHENMFWYRQDPGLGLRLIYFSYDVKMKEKGDIPEGYSVSREKKERFSLILESASTNQTSMYLCASTVGTDTQYFGPGTRLTVL.

The V call is TRBV9, the J call TRBJ1-1; weak D call: TRBD1 (5 bases). Per germline, CDR1 SGDLS and CDR2 YYNGEE. The length of the CDR3 is 14 residues. V shed 4 bases and J shed 1 base, with 11 bases lying between them. This CDR3 is CASSWGRSNTEAFF. The CDR3 bases are TGTGCCAGCAGCTGGGGACGCTCGAACACTGAAGCTTTCTTT.

The genes are TRBV5-4 and TRBJ1-4; 9 nucleotides line up with TRBD1. The CDR3 covers 14 residues. The ends lost 5 bases at V and 8 bases at J; junction bases unmatched: 7. The V gene's germline CDR1 is SGHNT and CDR2 YYREEE (reference sequence). CDR3 in amino acids: CASRPGQGNEKLFF. CDR3 sequence (DNA): TGTGCCAGCAGACCGGGACAGGGAAACGAAAAACTGTTTTTT.

This chain uses TRBV5-1 with TRBJ2-5, with D unresolved. This CDR3 contains 14 residues. Trimming stripped 0 bases from V and 5 bases from J, with 11 bases between. Germline CDR1 SGHRS, CDR2 YFSETQ. The CDR3 is CASSLAGSIETQYF. CDR3 bases: TGCGCCAGCAGCTTGGCCGGGTCAATTGAGACCCAGTACTTC. Variable domain in full (rest from reference TRBV5-1 and TRBJ2-5): KAGVTQTPRYLIKTRGQQVTLSCSPISGHRSVSWYQQTPGQGLQFLFEYFSETQRNKGNFPGRFSGRQFSNSRSEMNVSTLELGDSALYLCASSLAGSIETQYFGPGTRLLVL.

V gene TRBV2 combines with J gene TRBJ2-4; 12 bases line up with TRBD2. V lost 5 bases to trimming and J lost 8 bases; unmatched junction nucleotides: 4. The CDR3 spans 14 residues. Per the germline V gene, CDR1 is SNHLY and CDR2 is FYNNEI. As DNA, the CDR3 is TGTGCCAGCAGTCTAGCGGGGGGGTCCCACATTCAGTACTTC. Its translation: CASSLAGGSHIQYF. Drawing the rest from reference TRBV2 and TRBJ2-4, the complete variable domain is EPEVTQTPSHQVTQMGQEVILRCVPISNHLYFYWYRQILGQKVEFLVSFYNNEISEKSEIFDDQFSVERPDGSNFTLKIRSTKLEDSAMYFCASSLAGGSHIQYFGAGTRLSVL.

CDR3 sequence: CASSPAGQLNTEAFF. DNA for the CDR3: TGTGCCAGCAGCCCCGCCGGACAGCTTAACACTGAAGCTTTCTTT. The rearrangement links TRBV7-2 to TRBJ1-1; D may be TRBD1 (6 bases). In germline, CDR1 is SGHTA, CDR2 FQGNSA. V was shortened by 5 bases and J by 2 bases, with 15 bases between the two germline ends. This CDR3 has 15 amino acids.

This clone was counted between two and nine times. The J gene is TRBJ2-7, the V gene TRBV4-1; TRBD1 is a possible D gene (6 bases). With 2 bases removed from V and 6 bases from J, the gap between germline ends came to 17 bases. This CDR3 region has 15 residues. Germline values: CDR1 MGHRA, CDR2 YSYEKL. The CDR3 protein is CASSQPTTGRREQYF. In nucleotides, the CDR3 is TGCGCCAGCAGCCAACCCACCACAGGGAGACGCGAGCAGTACTTC.

This chain connects TRBV7-2 to TRBJ2-1; D perhaps matches TRBD2 (5 bases). Germline assignment: CDR1 SGHTA and CDR2 FQGNSA. V lost 5 bases and J 9 bases, leaving 14 bases between the germline ends. The CDR3 loop spans 13 amino acids. In DNA form, the CDR3 reads TGTGCCAGCAGCCGAGCGAGGGAGACTGAGCAGTTCTTC. Its protein is CASSRARETEQFF.

The J gene is TRBJ1-1, the V gene TRBV4-3; 7 nucleotides line up with TRBD1. There are 11 residues in the CDR3. Germline CDR1 LGHNA, CDR2 YSLEER. Trimming took 6 bases from V and 6 from J; bases not matched to a gene: 1. CDR3 residues: CASSQGAEAFF. The CDR3 DNA follows: TGCGCCAGCAGTCAGGGGGCTGAAGCTTTCTTT.

The chain links TRBV18 to TRBJ1-5; D might be TRBD1 (5 bases). Deletions cut 2 bases from V and 3 bases from J, with 11 bases between. Germline values: CDR1 KGHSH, CDR2 LQKENI. The length of the CDR3 is 15 residues. CDR3 nucleotides: TGTGCCAGCTCACCAAGGAACAGGAACAATCAGCCCCAGCATTTT. Translating it yields CASSPRNRNNQPQHF.

V is TRBV7-2 and J is TRBJ2-2; weak D call: TRBD1 (5 bases). CDR1 SGHTA and CDR2 FQGNSA come from the germline V gene. V was clipped by 2 bases and J by 0 bases, with 10 bases between them. This CDR3 is 16 amino acids long. This CDR3 reads CASSLRGTTNTGELFF. CDR3 DNA: TGTGCCAGCAGCTTAAGGGGCACTACGAACACCGGGGAGCTGTTTTTT.

The chain recombines TRBV10-2 with TRBJ2-1, with 9 bases matching TRBD1. This CDR3 has 15 amino acids. The V gene's germline CDR1 is WSHSY and CDR2 SAAADI. Unmatched junction bases numbered 11, after V lost 6 bases and J lost 8 bases. In DNA form, the CDR3 reads TGCGCCAGCAGCCTAGGACAGGGGCCCCACCATGAGCAGTTCTTC. It is translated as CASSLGQGPHHEQFF.

This clone came up once. The V call is TRBV2, the J call TRBJ2-7, with TRBD1 identical over 8 bases. Losses at the gene ends were 6 bases for V and 5 bases for J; bases not matched to a gene: 12. The germline V gene has CDR1 SNHLY and CDR2 FYNNEI. The CDR3 has 15 residues. DNA of the CDR3: TGTGCCAGCAGCCTAGACAGGGGACCCCCGGACGAGCAGTACTTC. The encoded protein is CASSLDRGPPDEQYF.

The V call is TRBV11-2, the J call TRBJ2-3; 10 bases agree with TRBD2. Germline CDR1 and CDR2: SGHAT and FQNNGV. CDR3 length: 15 amino acids. The ends lost 5 bases at V and 1 base at J; junction bases unmatched: 3. The CDR3 loop is CASSPGTSGTDTQYF. In DNA form, the CDR3 reads TGTGCCAGCAGCCCCGGGACTAGCGGCACAGATACGCAGTATTTT. Full variable domain (missing parts from reference TRBV11-2 and TRBJ2-3): EAGVAQSPRYKIIEKRQSVAFWCNPISGHATLYWYQQILGQGPKLLIQFQNNGVVDDSQLPKDRFSAERLKGVDSTLKIQPAKLEDSAVYLCASSPGTSGTDTQYFGPGTRLTVL.

This clone was seen only once. V is TRBV5-1 and J is TRBJ2-2, with 8 bases fitting TRBD2. The CDR3 spans 17 residues. The V gene end was trimmed by 0 bases and the J gene end by 4 bases; junction bases not matched to a gene: 8. CDR1 and CDR2 from the germline V gene are SGHRS and YFSETQ. The CDR3: CASSLVERGGPTGELFF. The CDR3, as DNA: TGCGCCAGCAGCTTGGTCGAACGGGGGGGCCCCACCGGGGAGCTGTTTTTT.